The T cell receptor (beta chain) described here comes from a study of identical twins. The study's findings and limits: Beta clonotypes that were abundant in cord blood contained fewer insertions, a pattern absent from memory repertoires. Models underestimated out-of-frame TCR alpha sharing in monozygotic twins.

MiXCR was run by TCRdb on the 5' RACE reads, yielding one entry per CDR3 protein. The table has under 800,000 distinct CDR3 sequences, around 20% seen once. Germline values: CDR1 SGHAT, CDR2 FQNNGV. There are 16 residues in the CDR3. V gave up 2 bases and J gave up 6 bases; unmatched junction bases: 11. This clonotype was detected many times. Antigen: not known. These data are also associated with another study on T cells expressing NK-cell markers. That study reports: Also leading the CD3+CD56-NKG2C+ fraction in several donors were these clonotypes.

Sequenced sample: PBMCs. The receptor was derived from a woman aged 18-29 years in good health. The gene calls are TRBV11-2 and TRBJ2-3; 7 nucleotides match TRBD2. The CDR3 loop is CASSLLEWGGTDTQYF. The CDR3 DNA is TGTGCCAGCAGCTTACTAGAGTGGGGGGGGACGGATACGCAGTATTTT.